This entry is about one TCR beta chain. What it recognizes is unknown. This sequence may be a read error, since a much larger clone differs from it by one base. CDR1 is MNHEY, CDR2 SVGAGI, per germline. Trimming removed 8 bases at V and 7 bases at J, with 24 bases between. The CDR3 has 16 residues. One entry per CDR3 protein results from TCRdb running MiXCR on the multiplex PCR reads. The sample shows about 230,000 distinct CDR3 sequences, 32% of them seen only once. The data derive from a study of breast tumors, draining lymph nodes, adjacent tissues. Study outcomes and limitations: Tumor repertoires ranked between lymph nodes and nontumor tissue in diversity, with V and J gene preferences. Luminal-like breast cancer showed significantly higher tumor–nontumor repertoire similarity than basal-like.

Axillary draining lymph nodes of breast cancer patients supplied the node samples. The gene calls are TRBV6-5 and TRBJ2-1; D might be TRBD2 (6 bases). Sequencing was done on a sample of axillary lymph node tissue. The source is a female donor with breast cancer. Some clones in this sample may be carry-over from other donors' samples. DNA for the CDR3: TGTGCCAGCCGGACGGTTGGCGGGAAGGGAAGAAATGAGCAGTTCTTC. It yields the protein CASRTVGGKGRNEQFF.